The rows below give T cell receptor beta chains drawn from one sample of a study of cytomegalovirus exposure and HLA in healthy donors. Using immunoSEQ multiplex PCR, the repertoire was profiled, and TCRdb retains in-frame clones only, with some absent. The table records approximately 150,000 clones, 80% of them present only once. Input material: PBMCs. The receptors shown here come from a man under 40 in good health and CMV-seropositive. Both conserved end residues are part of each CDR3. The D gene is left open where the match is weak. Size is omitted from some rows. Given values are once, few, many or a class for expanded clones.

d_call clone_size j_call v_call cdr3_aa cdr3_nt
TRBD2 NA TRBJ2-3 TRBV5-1 CASSPGLAGGPDTDTQYF TGCGCCAGCAGCCCGGGACTAGCGGGGGGGCCGGACACAGATACGCAGTATTTT
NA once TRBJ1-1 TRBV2 CASSGEVRTEAFF TGTGCCAGCAGTGGGGAGGTTAGAACTGAAGCTTTCTTT
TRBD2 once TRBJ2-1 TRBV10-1 CASSPGGRGVKIF TGCGCCAGCAGCCCGGGGGGGCGGGGGGTCAAAATCTTC
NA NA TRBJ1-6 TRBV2 CASSGVQDNSPLHF TGTGCCAGCAGTGGGGTACAGGATAATTCACCCCTCCACTTT
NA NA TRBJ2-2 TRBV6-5 CASSQTRNTGELFF TGTGCCAGCAGCCAAACACGGAACACCGGGGAGCTGTTTTTT
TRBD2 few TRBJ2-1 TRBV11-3 CASSLFAGGYDEQFF TGTGCCAGCAGCTTATTCGCGGGGGGGTATGATGAGCAGTTCTTC
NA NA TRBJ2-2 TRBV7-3 CASSPYGGGDTGELFF TGTGCCAGCAGCCCCTATGGAGGCGGGGACACCGGGGAGCTGTTTTTT
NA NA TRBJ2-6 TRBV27 CASTGYGANVLTF TGTGCCAGCACAGGGTACGGGGCCAACGTCCTGACTTTC
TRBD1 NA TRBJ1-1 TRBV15 CATSIRTGLVAEAFF TGTGCCACCAGCATTAGGACAGGGCTTGTTGCTGAAGCTTTCTTT
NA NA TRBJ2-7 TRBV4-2 CASSQGMAQDPYEQYF TGTGCCAGCAGCCAAGGTATGGCACAGGACCCCTACGAGCAGTACTTC
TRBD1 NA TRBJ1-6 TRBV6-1 CASSDRQGDNSPLHF TGTGCCAGCAGTGATAGACAGGGGGATAATTCACCCCTCCACTTT
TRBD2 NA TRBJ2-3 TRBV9 CASSVASSGTTDTQYF TGTGCCAGCAGCGTAGCGTCTAGCGGTACCACAGATACGCAGTATTTT
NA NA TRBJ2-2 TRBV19 CASSPGGGNTGELFF TGTGCCAGTAGCCCCGGCGGGGGCAACACCGGGGAGCTGTTTTTT
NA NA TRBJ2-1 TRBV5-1 CASSSGLSYNEQFF TGCGCCAGCAGCTCGGGACTGAGTTACAATGAGCAGTTCTTC
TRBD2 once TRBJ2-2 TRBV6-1 CASSEFAGGPVGELFF TGTGCCAGCAGTGAATTCGCGGGAGGGCCGGTCGGGGAGCTGTTTTTT
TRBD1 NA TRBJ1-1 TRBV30 CATIQGNTEAFF TGTGCCACCATACAGGGGAACACTGAGGCTTTCTTT
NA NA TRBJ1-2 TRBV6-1 CASSGAWTSTF TGTGCCAGCAGTGGCGCTTGGACTAGCACCTTC
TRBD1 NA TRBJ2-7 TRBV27 CASSKGQGAAYEQYF TGTGCCAGCAGCAAAGGACAGGGGGCAGCCTACGAGCAGTACTTC
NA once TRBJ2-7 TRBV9 CASSVVSNSYEQYF TGTGCCAGCAGCGTAGTTAGCAACTCCTACGAGCAGTACTTC
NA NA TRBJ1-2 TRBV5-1 CASSLTGQNYGYTF TGCGCCAGCAGCTTGACAGGTCAAAACTATGGCTACACCTTC
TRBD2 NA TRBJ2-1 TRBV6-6 CASSPGLAGDNEQFF TGTGCCAGCAGTCCGGGACTAGCGGGAGACAATGAGCAGTTCTTC
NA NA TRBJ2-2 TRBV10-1 CASSENRPTGELFF TGCGCCAGCAGTGAGAACAGACCGACCGGGGAGCTGTTTTTT
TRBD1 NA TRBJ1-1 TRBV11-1 CASSRNTGGGTEAFF TGTGCCAGCAGCCGAAACACAGGGGGCGGCACTGAAGCTTTCTTT
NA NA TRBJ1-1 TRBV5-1 CASSPGLGQGQLKSTEAFF TGCGCCAGCAGCCCCGGGCTCGGGCAGGGGCAGCTCAAATCAACTGAAGCTTTCTTT
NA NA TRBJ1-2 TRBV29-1 CSVDEQADYGYTF TGCAGCGTTGATGAACAGGCTGACTATGGCTACACCTTC
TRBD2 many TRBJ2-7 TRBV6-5 CASSYSSGSSYEQYF TGTGCCAGCAGTTACTCTAGCGGGAGCTCCTACGAGCAGTACTTC
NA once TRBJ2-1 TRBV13 CASSYTGDTYNEQFF TGTGCCAGCAGCTATACGGGGGATACTTACAATGAGCAGTTCTTC